These 23 T cell receptor beta chains share one sample of origin, sequenced in a study of shared clonotypes between healthy human individuals. Measured with immunoSEQ multiplex PCR; TCRdb has only the in-frame clones, and not every one. The table records under 2.5 million clones, 85% to 95% of them present only once. Sample: naive CD4+ T cells from PBMCs. Subset noted: CD45RA+ positively selected. These TCRs come from a man between 18 and 35 years old in good health. Some clones in this sample may be carry-over from other donors' samples.

A note on this clone: This specimen includes other DNA sequences encoding the same CDR3. The chain is built from TRBV9 and TRBJ2-1; no firm D call. The CDR3 has 13 residues. Deletions cut 0 bases from V and 6 bases from J, with 7 bases between. Germline values: CDR1 SGDLS, CDR2 YYNGEE. For the CDR3, the DNA is TGTGCCAGCAGCGTAGGGCCCACCAATGAGCAGTTCTTC. Its translation is CASSVGPTNEQFF.

This clone has only one observation. The chain has TRBV29-1 and TRBJ2-2; tentative D call: TRBD2 (5 bases). From germline, CDR1 is SQVTM and CDR2 ANQGSEA. V was clipped by 4 bases and J by 4 bases, with 16 bases between them. This CDR3 contains 15 residues. For the CDR3, the DNA is TGCAGCGTTGTCGTGAGGGCGCCGGGCACCGGGGAGCTGTTTTTT. The encoded protein is CSVVVRAPGTGELFF.

V and J are TRBV6-1 and TRBJ1-5, with D perhaps matching TRBD1 (6 bases). This CDR3 comprises 14 residues. V was shortened by 5 bases and J by 4 bases, with 12 bases between the two germline ends. CDR1 MNHNS and CDR2 SASEGT come from the germline V gene. Written as DNA, the CDR3 is TGTGCCAGCAGTCAAGGGGGGGGGAATCAGCCCCAGCATTTT. Protein: CASSQGGGNQPQHF.

V gene TRBV29-1 combines with J gene TRBJ2-7; weak D call: TRBD2 (5 bases). Germline CDR1 is SQVTM and CDR2 is ANQGSEA. This CDR3 contains 15 residues. V shed 6 bases and J shed 2 bases, with 20 bases lying between them. The CDR3 protein is CSVEYRTTGTYEQYF. As DNA, the CDR3 is TGCAGCGTGGAGTATAGGACGACGGGAACCTACGAGCAGTACTTC.

The chain joins TRBV2 to TRBJ2-2; perhaps D is TRBD1 or TRBD2 (5 bases each). Trimming took off 4 bases at V and 2 bases at J, with 14 bases between the two ends. The germline V gene has CDR1 SNHLY and CDR2 FYNNEI. This CDR3 comprises 16 residues. The CDR3 sequence: CASSAVGRANTGELFF. The CDR3 DNA sequence: TGTGCCAGCAGTGCGGTGGGACGGGCCAACACCGGGGAGCTGTTTTTT.

V usage is TRBV18 and J usage is TRBJ2-5; 9 positions agree with TRBD1. This CDR3 comprises 14 residues. Germline lookup yields CDR1 KGHSH and CDR2 LQKENI. The V and J ends lost 6 bases and 5 bases, in that order; junction bases with no gene match: 7. The CDR3 DNA sequence: TGTGCCAGCTCGAACAGGGGGCGTAGGGAGACCCAGTACTTC. Translation: CASSNRGRRETQYF. The variable domain in full, completed from reference TRBV18 and TRBJ2-5, reads NAGVMQNPRHLVRRRGQEARLRCSPMKGHSHVYWYRQLPEEGLKFMVYLQKENIIDESGMPKERFSAEFPKEGPSILRIQQVVRGDSAAYFCASSNRGRRETQYFGPGTRLLVL.

This rearrangement joins TRBV29-1 to TRBJ1-2, with no clear D. With 0 bases removed from V and 8 bases from J, the gap between germline ends came to 13 bases. The CDR3 runs 13 residues. Germline V lookup: CDR1 SQVTM, CDR2 ANQGSEA. The CDR3: CSVEDETFRGYTF. The DNA of the CDR3 is TGCAGCGTTGAAGACGAGACATTTCGGGGCTACACCTTC.

As for this clone: An end of the junction differs from the germline gene, which may be a read error. The chain is built from TRBV5-4 and TRBJ2-3; tentatively, D is TRBD2 (6 bases). CDR3 length: 14 amino acids. Germline loops: CDR1 SGHNT, CDR2 YYREEE (reference sequence). CDR3 DNA sequence: TGCGCCAGCACCGGAGGGCCGGGGACAGATACGCAGTATTTT. Translation gives CASTGGPGTDTQYF.

Concerning this clone: Other DNA variants within this sample encode the same CDR3. The rearrangement links TRBV18 to TRBJ1-1, with no clear D. Germline V gene data show CDR1 as KGHSH and CDR2 as LQKENI. This CDR3 has 13 amino acids. V lost 2 bases and J 1 base, leaving 5 bases between the germline ends. The CDR3 is CASSPSQNTEAFF. CDR3 nucleotides: TGTGCCAGCTCACCATCGCAGAACACTGAAGCTTTCTTT.

This rearrangement joins TRBV7-2 to TRBJ1-2; possible D gene TRBD1, 6 bases. CDR3 length equals 17 residues. Trimming removed 0 bases from V and 8 bases from J, with 22 bases in between. In germline, CDR1 is SGHTA, CDR2 FQGNSA. In DNA, the CDR3 is TGTGCCAGCAGCTTAGCCCCTTTTTTGGGGGGCGGGGGAGGCTACACCTTC. It codes for CASSLAPFLGGGGGYTF.

J is TRBJ1-2 and V is TRBV28; TRBD1 aligns across 7 bases. Per the germline V gene, CDR1 is MDHEN and CDR2 is SYDVKM. This CDR3 contains 14 residues. The junction had 4 bases not matched to a gene; V was cut back by 5 bases and J by 1 base. This chain's CDR3 is CASSATGFNYGYTF. As DNA, the CDR3 is TGTGCCAGCAGTGCGACAGGGTTTAACTATGGCTACACCTTC.

As to this clone: Within the sample, other DNA sequences also encode this same CDR3. The chain joins TRBV28 to TRBJ2-7; the D is unclear. The V end lost 3 bases, the J end lost 3 bases, and 9 bases lay between the germline ends. Germline CDR1 reads MDHEN; CDR2 reads SYDVKM. The CDR3 is 13 amino acids. CDR3 in amino acids: CASSFPNSYEQYF. The CDR3 DNA sequence: TGTGCCAGCAGTTTTCCAAACAGCTACGAGCAGTACTTC. The full variable domain, its missing parts supplied by reference TRBV28 and TRBJ2-7, is DVKVTQSSRYLVKRTGEKVFLECVQDMDHENMFWYRQDPGLGLRLIYFSYDVKMKEKGDIPEGYSVSREKKERFSLILESASTNQTSMYLCASSFPNSYEQYFGPGTRLTVT.

J is TRBJ2-3 and V is TRBV5-4, with 13 bases aligning to TRBD2. The CDR3 consists of 18 residues. CDR1 is SGHNT, CDR2 YYREEE, per germline (reference sequence). Germline trimming cut 3 bases from V and 1 base from J; bases unmatched to any gene: 8. The CDR3 region is CASSSGLAGRFGTDTQYF. The CDR3, as DNA: TGTGCCAGCAGCTCGGGACTAGCGGGAAGGTTTGGCACAGATACGCAGTATTTT.

Only one count was recorded for this clone. V gene TRBV7-6 combines with J gene TRBJ2-2, with a weak D call TRBD1 (5 bases). The V gene lost 5 bases and the J gene lost 5 bases, with 9 bases spanning the gap. This CDR3 spans 13 amino acids. CDR1 SGHVS and CDR2 FNYEAQ come from the germline V gene. CDR3 in DNA: TGTGCCAGCAGCGCTCGACAGACCGGGGAGCTGTTTTTT. Amino acids: CASSARQTGELFF.

Comments on this clone: Relative to the germline gene, one junction end is altered; a read error may explain this. V gene TRBV9 combines with J gene TRBJ2-2; TRBD2 might be the D (6 bases). The V gene's germline CDR1 is SGDLS and CDR2 YYNGEE. This CDR3 contains 14 residues. CDR3 amino acids: CASRVAAEWGELFF. In nucleotides, the CDR3 is TGTGCCAGCCGCGTAGCGGCAGAGTGGGGGGAGCTGTTTTTT.

V gene TRBV7-9 combines with J gene TRBJ2-5; weak D call: TRBD2 (5 bases). The CDR3 contains 15 residues. In germline, CDR1 is SEHNR, CDR2 FQNEAQ (reference sequence). V was trimmed by 6 bases and J by 5 bases, leaving 19 bases between them. The CDR3 DNA reads as TGTGCCAGCAGACCTATTATCGGGATTGGGGAGACCCAGTACTTC. This gives the protein CASRPIIGIGETQYF.

For this clone: The same CDR3 can be traced to other DNA sequences in this sample. The chain is built from TRBV11-2 and TRBJ1-4; 7 nucleotides agree with TRBD1. Per the germline V gene, CDR1 is SGHAT and CDR2 is FQNNGV. Trimming removed 1 base from V and 7 bases from J; junction bases left unmatched: 3. This CDR3 has 14 amino acids. The chain's CDR3 is CASSLGQGGEKLFF. In DNA, the CDR3 is TGTGCCAGCAGCTTAGGACAGGGAGGTGAAAAACTGTTTTTT.

The rearrangement links TRBV9 to TRBJ2-3; D gene ambiguous. Looked up from germline, CDR1 is SGDLS and CDR2 is YYNGEE. Trimming took off 1 base at V and 4 bases at J, with 7 bases between the two ends. This CDR3 is 13 amino acids long. The CDR3 loop reads CASSVSLPDTQYF. In DNA form, the CDR3 reads TGTGCCAGCAGCGTATCGCTACCAGATACGCAGTATTTT.

This chain uses TRBV27 with TRBJ2-1, with 9 bases identical to TRBD2. Germline V gene data show CDR1 as MNHEY and CDR2 as SMNVEV (reference sequence). V was clipped by 3 bases and J by 8 bases; unmatched bases: 11. This CDR3 is 16 amino acids long. The CDR3 sequence: CASSFMSAGGGYEQFF. DNA for the CDR3: TGTGCCAGCAGTTTTATGTCGGCGGGAGGGGGCTATGAGCAGTTCTTC.

This chain joins TRBV6-1 and TRBJ2-3; possibly TRBD1 for D (5 bases). Trimming cost V 6 bases and J 2 bases, with 12 bases left between them. Germline CDR1 and CDR2: MNHNS and SASEGT. The CDR3 totals 14 residues. The DNA of the CDR3 is TGTGCCAGCAGGGAGACAGCTTCCACAGATACGCAGTATTTT. Translating gives CASRETASTDTQYF.

The chain joins TRBV6-5 to TRBJ2-7; 8 bases match TRBD1. The CDR3 has 15 residues. Germline assignment: CDR1 MNHEY and CDR2 SVGAGI. The V and J ends lost 0 bases and 5 bases, in that order; junction bases with no gene match: 6. The CDR3 nucleotides read TGTGCCAGCAGTTACTCGAGACAGGGGCCCCACGAGCAGTACTTC. Translated: CASSYSRQGPHEQYF.

J is TRBJ2-2 and V is TRBV9, with D possibly being TRBD2 (5 bases). Trimming shortened V by 6 bases and J by 3 bases, and 12 bases separated the two germline ends. This CDR3 has 14 residues. The germline V gene encodes CDR1 SGDLS and CDR2 YYNGEE. The CDR3 region is CASTPGSHTGELFF. CDR3 bases: TGTGCCAGCACACCGGGATCGCACACCGGGGAGCTGTTTTTT.

The chain uses TRBV27 and TRBJ2-5; D possibly corresponds to TRBD2 (5 bases). This CDR3 region has 15 residues. Germline values: CDR1 MNHEY, CDR2 SMNVEV (reference sequence). Trimming left V 2 bases short and J 1 base short, with 11 bases between. The CDR3 DNA reads as TGTGCCAGCAGTTTAGGGAGACTAACCCAAGAGACCCAGTACTTC. This codes for CASSLGRLTQETQYF.